The 20 T cell receptor beta chains presented below share a single source sample, sequenced in a study of Graves' ophthalmopathy and Graves' hyperthyroidism (dated by TCRdb to 2017 to 2018). TCRdb records Illumina HiSeq 2000 as the sequencer. For repertoire sequencing, TCR beta CDR3 regions were amplified from RNA transcripts. The first round of RT-PCR was done with HTBI primers and the Qiagen OneStep RT-PCR kit, and was followed by a second round of multiplex PCR, then size selection and purification. The public sequencing data were trimmed at Q25 with fastp and processed into clonotypes with MiXCR by TCRdb, which kept only in-frame beta chains. Under each unique CDR3 protein, matching rows form one entry showing the most common genes and DNA. The sample records almost 400,000 distinct CDR3 sequences, around 18% of which are singletons. Of the sample, roughly 1.5% falls within the top ten clones.

The sequencing sample was made of peripheral blood. The receptors were sampled from a woman under 30 with Graves' ophthalmopathy. Donor details come from another sample of the same person, matched by shared clones.

This clonotype has a count of ten or more. The chain's CDR3 is CASRTYEQYF. The CDR3 DNA reads TGTGCCAGCCGGACCTACGAGCAGTACTTC. The chain couples TRBV6-1 to TRBJ2-7, with D uncertain. Trimming stripped 8 bases from V and 2 bases from J, with 4 bases between. Germline values: CDR1 MNHNS, CDR2 SASEGT. This CDR3 contains 10 residues.

This clonotype has ten or more counts. The V call is TRBV6-2 or TRBV6-3, the J call TRBJ1-5; D is uncertain. The germline V and J ends were trimmed by 5 bases and 5 bases, with 7 bases remaining between them. Germline V gene lookup returns CDR1 MNHEY and CDR2 SVGEGT. The CDR3 extends over 12 amino acids. This chain's CDR3 is CASSQSYQPQHF. CDR3 coding DNA: TGTGCCAGCAGTCAATCCTATCAGCCCCAGCATTTT.

The sample holds many counts of this clonotype. The V call is TRBV6-5, the J call TRBJ2-6; D not resolved. The V end lost 0 bases, the J end lost 4 bases, and 13 bases lay between the germline ends. There are 17 residues in the CDR3. The germline gives CDR1 MNHEY, CDR2 SVGAGI. Written as DNA, the CDR3 is TGTGCCAGCAGTTACTCGGGCGTTACTCTGGGGGCCAACGTCCTGACTTTC. It codes for CASSYSGVTLGANVLTF.

Many counts were recorded for this clonotype. J is TRBJ1-6 and V is TRBV27; possibly TRBD1 for D (6 bases). CDR1 is MNHEY, CDR2 SMNVEV, per germline (reference sequence). The CDR3 loop spans 16 amino acids. Trimming stripped 6 bases from V and 5 bases from J, with 17 bases between. CDR3 protein: CASRTQGRHNNSPLHF. The CDR3 nucleotides are TGTGCCAGCAGAACCCAGGGGAGGCATAATAATTCACCCCTCCACTTT.

This clonotype has ten or more counts. The chain is built from TRBV5-1 and TRBJ2-2; D is undetermined. V lost 0 bases and J lost 5, with 5 bases in between. Per the germline V gene, CDR1 is SGHRS and CDR2 is YFSETQ. The CDR3 has 13 residues. CDR3 sequence: CASSLARTGELFF. The CDR3, as DNA: TGCGCCAGCAGCTTGGCACGGACCGGGGAGCTGTTTTTT.

Many counts were recorded for this clonotype. The chain joins TRBV11-2 to TRBJ2-7; D is possibly TRBD1 (6 bases). CDR3 length equals 18 residues. Germline V gives CDR1 SGHAT, CDR2 FQNNGV. The ends were cut back, 5 bases at V and 5 bases at J, with 28 bases in the middle. This chain's CDR3 is CASSLHRVEGPWFNEQYF. In DNA, the CDR3 is TGTGCCAGCAGCCTCCACAGGGTTGAGGGCCCATGGTTTAACGAGCAGTACTTC.

Many counts were recorded for this clonotype. The J gene is TRBJ1-1, the V gene TRBV25-1, with D hard to call. CDR1 and CDR2 from the germline V gene are MGHDK and SYGVNS. V dropped 3 bases and J dropped 2 bases, with 4 bases sitting between them. The CDR3 contains 12 residues. CDR3 region: CASSDANTEAFF. CDR3 bases: TGTGCCAGCAGTGACGCTAACACTGAAGCTTTCTTT. Combining the CDR3 with reference TRBV25-1 and TRBJ1-1 gives the whole variable domain EADIYQTPRYLVIGTGKKITLECSQTMGHDKMYWYQQDPGMELHLIHYSYGVNSTEKGDLSSESTVSRIRTEHFPLTLESARPSHTSQYLCASSDANTEAFFGQGTRLTVV.

The J gene is TRBJ2-4, the V gene TRBV18; TRBD1 aligns across 8 bases. The germline V gene has CDR1 KGHSH and CDR2 LQKENI. The CDR3 sequence is 15 residues long. The V segment lost 3 bases and the J segment 0 bases; nucleotides outside the gene matches: 1. CDR3 protein: CASSPTGEAKNIQYF. Here the CDR3 DNA reads TGTGCCAGCTCACCGACAGGGGAAGCCAAAAACATTCAGTACTTC.

This clonotype was detected many times. This sequence joins TRBV6-2 or TRBV6-3 and TRBJ2-1, with TRBD2 matching over 11 bases. The CDR3 is 16 residues long. CDR1 and CDR2 from the germline V gene are MNHEY and SVGEGT. The V segment lost 6 bases and the J segment 3 bases; nucleotides outside the gene matches: 7. CDR3 amino acids: CASRRLAGQYYNEQFF. CDR3 DNA sequence: TGTGCCAGCAGAAGACTAGCGGGGCAATACTACAATGAGCAGTTCTTC.

This clonotype was counted a few times. The V and J genes are TRBV10-1 and TRBJ2-7, with D unclear. CDR1 is WNHNN and CDR2 is SYGVQD in the germline V gene (reference sequence). The CDR3 sequence is 12 residues long. V was pared by 0 bases and J by 5 bases, with 5 bases between. CDR3 protein: CASSESRDEQYF. In DNA, the CDR3 is TGCGCCAGCAGTGAGTCCCGGGACGAGCAGTACTTC.

This clonotype was recorded at least ten times. As DNA, the CDR3 is TGTGCCAGCAGACCCCGGACTAGCGGGAGTTCTGAGACCCAGTACTTC. Translating gives CASRPRTSGSSETQYF. The chain uses TRBV6-5 and TRBJ2-5; 13 nucleotides match TRBD2. V gave up 6 bases and J gave up 5 bases; unmatched junction bases: 9. Germline V gene sequence: CDR1 MNHEY, CDR2 SVGAGI. The CDR3 consists of 16 residues.

This clonotype was observed a few times. The chain combines TRBV12-3 or TRBV12-4 with TRBJ1-2; 7 nucleotides line up with TRBD1. After removal of 5 bases from V and 8 bases from J, the junction contained 8 bases not matched to a gene. This CDR3 region has 13 residues. CDR3: CASSPQGLRGYTF. The DNA of the CDR3 is TGTGCCAGCAGTCCACAGGGGTTGAGGGGCTACACCTTC.

The V and J genes are TRBV6-1 and TRBJ2-7, with D perhaps being TRBD1 or TRBD2 (5 bases each). CDR3 size: 14 residues. Germline-derived CDR1 and CDR2 are MNHNS and SASEGT. Trimming took off 7 bases at V and 0 bases at J, with 13 bases between the two ends. The CDR3 DNA follows: TGTGCCAGCACTGACCCGGGGCCCTCCTACGAGCAGTACTTC. Protein sequence: CASTDPGPSYEQYF.

This clonotype was detected a few times. The rearrangement uses TRBV30 and TRBJ1-5, with TRBD1 identical over 7 bases. There are 14 residues in the CDR3. CDR1 GTSNPN and CDR2 SVGIG come from the germline V gene (reference sequence). V lost 5 bases, J lost 2 bases, and 6 bases stayed unmatched. The CDR3 DNA reads as TGTGCCTGGGCCAGACAGGGTGGCAATCAGCCCCAGCATTTT. This sequence encodes CAWARQGGNQPQHF.

This clonotype was seen at least ten times. This chain uses TRBV12-3 or TRBV12-4 with TRBJ1-4, with 7 bases identical to TRBD1. The CDR3 loop spans 15 amino acids. The J segment lost 3 bases and the V segment lost 1 base, leaving 2 bases of the junction unmatched. The CDR3 loop is CASSLEGQSNEKLFF. As DNA, the CDR3 is TGTGCCAGCAGTTTAGAGGGACAGTCTAATGAAAAACTGTTTTTT.

Ten or more counts support this clonotype. V usage is TRBV11-2 and J usage is TRBJ2-6, with D possibly TRBD1 on 5 matching bases. Trimming took 3 bases from V and 0 from J, leaving 15 bases between them. Germline V gene sequence: CDR1 SGHAT, CDR2 FQNNGV. The CDR3 totals 18 residues. CDR3 bases: TGTGCCAGCAGCTTGACACAAAGGGGATCCTCTGGGGCCAACGTCCTGACTTTC. This translates into CASSLTQRGSSGANVLTF.

This clonotype was observed many times. The chain recombines TRBV7-9 with TRBJ2-7; 8 bases align to TRBD2. In germline, CDR1 is SEHNR, CDR2 FQNEAQ (reference sequence). The CDR3 has 15 amino acids. The junction had 12 bases not matched to a gene; V was cut back by 5 bases and J by 6 bases. In DNA form, the CDR3 reads TGTGCCAGCAGCCCCACGGGAGGGTTCGGTTTCGAGCAGTACTTC. Translation gives CASSPTGGFGFEQYF. Complete variable domain (other parts from reference TRBV7-9 and TRBJ2-7): DTGVSQNPRHKITKRGQNVTFRCDPISEHNRLYWYRQTLGQGPEFLTYFQNEAQLEKSRLLSDRFSAERPKGSFSTLEIQRTEQGDSAMYLCASSPTGGFGFEQYFGPGTRLTVT.

This clonotype has a count of ten or more. The chain links TRBV6-5 to TRBJ1-3, with D tentatively TRBD1 (6 bases). This CDR3 has 14 residues. V lost 9 bases to trimming and J lost 4 bases, with 16 bases between them. Germline CDR1 MNHEY, CDR2 SVGAGI. This CDR3 reads CASRRDTGGNTIYF. In nucleotides, the CDR3 is TGTGCCAGTCGACGGGACACAGGCGGAAACACCATATATTTT.

This clonotype was recorded many times. This chain joins TRBV29-1 and TRBJ1-1, with D unclear. The V end lost 6 bases, the J end lost 4 bases, and 15 bases lay between the germline ends. Per germline, CDR1 SQVTM and CDR2 ANQGSEA. This CDR3 spans 13 amino acids. The CDR3 here is CSVSSGEGTEAFF. Here the CDR3 DNA reads TGCAGCGTCTCGAGCGGGGAAGGCACTGAAGCTTTCTTT.

This sequence joins TRBV30 and TRBJ2-5; 8 bases line up with TRBD1. The CDR3 covers 15 residues. V lost 3 bases, J lost 3 bases, and 9 bases stayed unmatched. Germline V gene lookup returns CDR1 GTSNPN and CDR2 SVGIG (reference sequence). DNA of the CDR3: TGTGCCTGGAGGGGAAGGACAGGGTGGGAAGAGACCCAGTACTTC. Translating gives CAWRGRTGWEETQYF.